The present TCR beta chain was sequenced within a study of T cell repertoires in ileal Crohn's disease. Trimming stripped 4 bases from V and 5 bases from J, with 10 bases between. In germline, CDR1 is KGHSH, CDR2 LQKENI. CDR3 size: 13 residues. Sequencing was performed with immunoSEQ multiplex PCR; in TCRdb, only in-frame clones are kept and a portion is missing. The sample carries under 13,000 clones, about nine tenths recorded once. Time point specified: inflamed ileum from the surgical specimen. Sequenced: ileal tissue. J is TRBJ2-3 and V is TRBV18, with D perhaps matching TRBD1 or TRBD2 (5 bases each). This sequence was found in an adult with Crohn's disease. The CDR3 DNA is TGTGCCAGCTCACGCCGGGACCTAGATACGCAGTATTTT. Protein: CASSRRDLDTQYF. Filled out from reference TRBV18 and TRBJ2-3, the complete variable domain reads NAGVMQNPRHLVRRRGQEARLRCSPMKGHSHVYWYRQLPEEGLKFMVYLQKENIIDESGMPKERFSAEFPKEGPSILRIQQVVRGDSAAYFCASSRRDLDTQYFGPGTRLTVL.